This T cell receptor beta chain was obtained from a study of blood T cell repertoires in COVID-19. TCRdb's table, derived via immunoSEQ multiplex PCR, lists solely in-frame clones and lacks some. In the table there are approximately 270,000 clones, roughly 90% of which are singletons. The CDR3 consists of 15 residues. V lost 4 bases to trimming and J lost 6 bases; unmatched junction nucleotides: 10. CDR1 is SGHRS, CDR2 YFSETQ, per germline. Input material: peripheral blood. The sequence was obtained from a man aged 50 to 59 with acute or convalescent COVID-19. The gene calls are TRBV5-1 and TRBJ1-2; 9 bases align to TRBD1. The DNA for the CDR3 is TGCGCCAGCAGCCCTGGGACAGGGAAGGGCCATGGCTACACCTTC. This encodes CASSPGTGKGHGYTF.